This paragraph covers one T cell receptor (beta chain) sequence. The antigen is not known. This sample is drawn from a study of shared clonotypes between healthy human individuals. Study context: A few men and a couple of women, aged 18 to 49, were donors. The study, taken as a whole, reports: Rarefaction analysis demonstrated incomplete sorted-subset sequencing notwithstanding large depth. Sharing across a few donors was seen in 4% to 6.5% of naive CD4 clonotypes.

The V gene lost 2 bases and the J gene lost 2 bases, with 13 bases spanning the gap. The CDR3 sequence is 16 residues long. From germline, CDR1 is SGHRS and CDR2 YFSETQ. The protocol was immunoSEQ multiplex PCR, while the TCRdb copy is restricted to in-frame clones and leaves out a portion. This sample has around 2,000,000 clones, with 95% found just once. This chain connects TRBV5-1 to TRBJ2-2; D gene ambiguous. Material: naive CD4+ T cells sorted from blood. Subset specified: CD45RA+ positively selected. This TCR derives from a man in his late teens or twenties in good health. This CDR3 is CASSFTRYDNTGELFF. The DNA for the CDR3 is TGCGCCAGCAGCTTCACCCGTTACGATAACACCGGGGAGCTGTTTTTT.